A selection of T cell receptor beta chains follows, all from one sample in a study of shared clonotypes between healthy human individuals. Generated by immunoSEQ multiplex PCR, the TCRdb table keeps only in-frame clones and is missing some. The data show more than 2,000,000 clones, with 85% to 95% seen just once and 0.39% held by the top ten. Sequencing used naive CD4+ T cells from PBMCs. The receptors shown here come from a man aged 18 to 29 in good health. Some clones in this sample may be carry-over from other donors' samples. CDR3s include the opening cysteine and the closing phenylalanine or tryptophan. The D gene is left open where the match is weak. Clone size appears in some rows only: once, few, many, or a class for an expanded clone.

TRBV5-1	TRBD2	16	TRBJ2-1	NA	CASSPDGTSGRNEQFF	TGCGCCAGCAGCCCGGATGGGACTAGCGGGAGAAATGAGCAGTTCTTC
TRBV11-2	NA	15	TRBJ2-1	NA	CASRLGGASYNEQFF	TGTGCCAGCAGGCTAGGGGGGGCGTCCTACAATGAGCAGTTCTTC
TRBV28	NA	17	TRBJ2-5	NA	CASQSVIGGDRQETQYF	TGTGCCAGCCAATCGGTCATCGGGGGAGACCGACAAGAGACCCAGTACTTC
TRBV7-8	NA	14	TRBJ2-7	NA	CASSLGRGSYEQYF	TGTGCCAGCAGCTTGGGTAGAGGTTCCTACGAGCAGTACTTC
TRBV4-1	TRBD1	14	TRBJ1-3	NA	CASRGQSSGNTIYF	TGCGCCAGCAGGGGACAGAGCTCTGGAAACACCATATATTTT
TRBV9	TRBD2	17	TRBJ2-6	NA	CASAGGLAFSGANVLTF	TGTGCCAGCGCAGGGGGACTAGCGTTCTCTGGGGCCAACGTCCTGACTTTC
TRBV4-1	NA	15	TRBJ2-1	NA	CASSQDLLVGNEQFF	TGCGCCAGCAGCCAAGATCTCCTAGTTGGCAATGAGCAGTTCTTC
TRBV18	NA	15	TRBJ2-3	NA	CASSPLATSTDTQYF	TGTGCCAGCTCACCATTAGCGACGAGCACAGATACGCAGTATTTT
TRBV27	TRBD1	12	TRBJ2-5	NA	CASLDRQETQYF	TGTGCCAGCTTGGACAGGCAGGAGACCCAGTACTTC
TRBV7-8	NA	15	TRBJ2-7	NA	CASSSGAPLGSEQYF	TGTGCCAGCAGCTCAGGGGCTCCTCTGGGAAGTGAGCAGTACTTC
TRBV28	TRBD1	15	TRBJ2-1	NA	CASSLFGQGGNEQFF	TGTGCCAGCAGTTTATTCGGACAGGGTGGCAATGAGCAGTTCTTC
TRBV18	NA	13	TRBJ2-1	NA	CASSPYSINEQFF	TGTGCCAGCTCACCATACTCTATCAATGAGCAGTTCTTC
TRBV18	NA	16	TRBJ1-3	NA	CASSPPSQVSGNTIYF	TGTGCCAGCTCACCACCGTCGCAGGTATCTGGAAACACCATATATTTT
TRBV7-2	NA	16	TRBJ2-3	NA	CASSLGVAGGTDTQYF	TGTGCCAGCAGCTTAGGGGTCGCCGGAGGCACAGATACGCAGTATTTT
TRBV7-3	NA	13	TRBJ2-2	NA	CASSFRATGELFF	TGTGCCAGCAGCTTCAGGGCGACCGGGGAGCTGTTTTTT
TRBV5-1	NA	16	TRBJ2-1	NA	CASSPGAASSYNEQFF	TGCGCCAGTTCCCCCGGGGCCGCGAGCTCCTACAATGAGCAGTTCTTC
TRBV27	NA	14	TRBJ2-7	NA	CASSYRVGLYEQYF	TGTGCCAGCAGCTACAGGGTCGGGCTCTACGAGCAGTACTTC
TRBV7-9	NA	17	TRBJ1-1	NA	CASSPNRGLLDITEAFF	TGTGCCAGCAGCCCTAACCGAGGCCTCCTAGATATCACTGAAGCTTTCTTT
TRBV11-2	NA	15	TRBJ2-1	NA	CASTQRPGLYNEQFF	TGTGCCAGCACCCAACGTCCGGGACTCTACAATGAGCAGTTCTTC
TRBV5-1	NA	15	TRBJ1-4	NA	CASSLAGTTNEKLFF	TGCGCCAGCAGCTTGGCAGGAACAACTAATGAAAAACTGTTTTTT
TRBV9	NA	14	TRBJ1-1	few	CASSVDGVSTEAFF	TGTGCCAGCAGCGTAGATGGGGTATCCACTGAAGCTTTCTTT
TRBV5-4	NA	14	TRBJ1-1	NA	CASSRTGTNTEAFF	TGTGCCAGCAGCAGAACCGGGACCAACACTGAAGCTTTCTTT
TRBV5-8	NA	16	TRBJ1-3	NA	CASSLSGHLSGNTIYF	TGTGCCAGCAGCTTGTCGGGCCACCTCTCTGGAAACACCATATATTTT
TRBV2	TRBD2	13	TRBJ2-1	once	CASSGREYNEQFF	TGTGCCAGTAGCGGGAGGGAATACAATGAGCAGTTCTTC
TRBV5-5	TRBD1	19	TRBJ1-2	NA	CASSEGQALIPTANYGYTF	TGTGCCAGCAGCGAAGGACAGGCCCTAATACCGACTGCTAACTATGGCTACACCTTC
TRBV4-3	TRBD2	20	TRBJ2-2	NA	CASSQEAPLAGGPNTGELFF	TGCGCCAGCAGCCAAGAGGCCCCACTAGCGGGAGGGCCGAACACCGGGGAGCTGTTTTTT
TRBV5-1	NA	14	TRBJ2-3	NA	CASSLTIYTDTQYF	TGCGCCAGCAGCTTGACTATCTACACAGATACGCAGTATTTT
TRBV15	NA	17	TRBJ1-3	NA	CATSGTGRGRTGNTIYF	TGTGCCACCAGCGGAACGGGGCGGGGTCGCACTGGAAACACCATATATTTT
TRBV30	TRBD1	14	TRBJ2-5	NA	CAWSTGQPQETQYF	TGTGCCTGGAGTACGGGACAGCCTCAAGAGACCCAGTACTTC
TRBV7-6	NA	13	TRBJ2-1	NA	CASSPLTAVGQFF	TGTGCCAGCAGCCCTCTTACGGCGGTAGGGCAGTTCTTC
TRBV5-1	TRBD1	16	TRBJ1-4	NA	CASSLVTGTVYEKLFF	TGCGCCAGCAGCTTGGTTACAGGGACAGTGTATGAAAAACTGTTTTTT
TRBV30	NA	12	TRBJ1-1	NA	CAWSSPVVEAFF	TGTGCCTGGAGTTCCCCGGTCGTTGAAGCTTTCTTT
TRBV27	NA	14	TRBJ1-2	NA	CASRTGGVDYGYTF	TGTGCCAGCAGAACGGGGGGGGTCGACTATGGCTACACCTTC
TRBV18	NA	15	TRBJ2-6	once	CASSPQGTGANVLTF	TGTGCCAGCTCACCACAGGGTACCGGGGCCAACGTCCTGACTTTC
TRBV28	NA	12	TRBJ2-7	NA	CASSLLAVGQYF	TGTGCCAGCAGTTTATTGGCAGTTGGGCAGTACTTC
TRBV7-3	NA	15	TRBJ2-1	NA	CASSLTPSSYNEQFF	TGTGCCAGCAGCTTAACTCCTAGCTCCTACAATGAGCAGTTCTTC
TRBV11-2	NA	14	TRBJ2-7	once	CASSLDGTGYEQYF	TGTGCCAGCAGCTTAGATGGGACTGGCTACGAGCAGTACTTC
TRBV28	NA	13	TRBJ2-7	NA	CASRPSGDGEQYF	TGTGCCAGCAGACCCTCAGGGGACGGCGAGCAGTACTTC
TRBV28	NA	14	TRBJ2-5	NA	CASRWGDSQETQYF	TGTGCCAGCAGATGGGGGGACAGCCAAGAGACCCAGTACTTC
TRBV18	NA	14	TRBJ1-2	NA	CASSSAYQAYGYTF	TGTGCCAGCTCATCAGCCTACCAGGCCTATGGCTACACCTTC
TRBV28	NA	14	TRBJ1-1	NA	CASSLRASGGEAFF	TGTGCCAGCAGTTTAAGGGCCTCTGGGGGTGAAGCTTTCTTT
TRBV28	TRBD1	13	TRBJ1-2	NA	CASSQGQSYGYTF	TGTGCCAGCAGTCAGGGACAGTCTTATGGCTACACCTTC
TRBV7-8	NA	17	TRBJ1-4	NA	CASSSRDGRKSNEKLFF	TGTGCCAGCAGCTCCAGGGACGGAAGAAAAAGTAATGAAAAACTGTTTTTT
TRBV28	TRBD1	18	TRBJ1-5	NA	CASSTSQGVGAAGQPQHF	TGTGCCAGCAGTACCAGCCAGGGGGTGGGGGCTGCTGGGCAGCCCCAGCATTTT
TRBV28	NA	12	TRBJ1-1	NA	CASSLSNTEAFF	TGTGCCAGCAGTTTATCAAACACTGAAGCTTTCTTT
TRBV29-1	TRBD1	13	TRBJ1-4	NA	CSSPGGLHEKLFF	TGCAGCTCTCCAGGGGGCCTCCATGAAAAACTGTTTTTT
TRBV5-1	NA	15	TRBJ2-2	NA	CASQLQGANTGELFF	TGCGCCAGCCAACTACAGGGAGCGAACACCGGGGAGCTGTTTTTT